A selection of T cell receptor beta chains follows, all from one sample in a study of T cell responses to AZD1222 COVID-19 vaccine. Profiling relied on immunoSEQ multiplex PCR, and the TCRdb table lists in-frame clones only, not all of them. The top ten clones hold under 1.5% of a sample with roughly 150,000 clones, more than 85% of them seen once. The specimen comprised peripheral blood, sampled on day 0 of AZD1222 vaccination. These receptors all come from an adult in good health. Each CDR3 is given with its conserved first and last residue. Fields, in order: D gene, J gene, V gene, clone size, CDR3 DNA, CDR3 protein. A D gene is named only where the DNA matches it firmly. Expanded clones are given a class, and other clones once, few, many or no size at all.

>TRBD1|TRBJ2-1|TRBV28|-
TGTGCCAGCAGCCTAACAGGGGGCGGGTACAATGAGCAGTTCTTC
CASSLTGGGYNEQFF
>-|TRBJ2-6|TRBV5-1|-
TGCGCCAGCAGCTTGAGTGTCTCTGGGGCCAACGTCCTGACTTTC
CASSLSVSGANVLTF
>TRBD1|TRBJ1-1|TRBV6-5|-
TGTGCCAGCAAGGGGGCAAGGGACACTGAAGCTTTCTTT
CASKGARDTEAFF
>-|TRBJ2-3|TRBV7-3|-
TGTGCCAGCAGCTTAAATTCACGGGCTAGCACAGATACGCAGTATTTT
CASSLNSRASTDTQYF
>-|TRBJ2-2|TRBV18|-
TGTGCCAGCTCACCACCAGGGTCGACGAACACCGGGGAGCTGTTTTTT
CASSPPGSTNTGELFF
>-|TRBJ2-5|TRBV6-1|-
TGTGCCAGCAGGAGAGGTCCTTTCCAAGAGACCCAGTACTTC
CASRRGPFQETQYF
>-|TRBJ1-2|TRBV5-5|once
TGTGCCAGCAGCCTACGTAACGGCCCCTCGCAGGCGGGGTATGGCTACACCTTC
CASSLRNGPSQAGYGYTF
>-|TRBJ1-1|TRBV7-9|-
TGTGCCAGCAGCTTAGGAGGGGGCACTGAAGCTTTCTTT
CASSLGGGTEAFF
>TRBD2|TRBJ2-1|TRBV28|-
TGTGCCAGCAGTTTAGTGACTAGCGGGTCCTACAATGAGCAGTTCTTC
CASSLVTSGSYNEQFF
>-|TRBJ1-3|TRBV30|-
TGTGCCTGGAAGGTAGACAGCGTGTCTGGAAACACCATATATTTT
CAWKVDSVSGNTIYF
>-|TRBJ1-2|TRBV7-9|-
TGTGCCAGCAGCTCAGAGGACAGTGTCTACACCTTC
CASSSEDSVYTF
>-|TRBJ2-5|TRBV6-5|-
TGTGCCAGCAGAATTGGGTGGTCAGGGGAGACCCAGTACTTC
CASRIGWSGETQYF
>-|TRBJ1-1|TRBV19|-
TGTGCCAGTAGTATAGAAGGGGGGAACACTGAAGCTTTCTTT
CASSIEGGNTEAFF
>-|TRBJ1-2|TRBV6-5|-
TGTGCCAGCAGTTACATGGGGTGGGAAGGCTACACCTTC
CASSYMGWEGYTF
>-|TRBJ2-3|TRBV12-3/TRBV12-4|-
TGTGCCAGCAGTCGGGGTTCAGATACGCAGTATTTT
CASSRGSDTQYF
>-|TRBJ1-1|TRBV19|-
TGTGCCAGTAGTATAGGACAGTACGCTGGGACTGAAGCTTTCTTT
CASSIGQYAGTEAFF
>-|TRBJ1-4|TRBV5-1|-
TGCGCCAGCAGCTCACAGACCGGAGAAAAACTGTTTTTT
CASSSQTGEKLFF
>TRBD2|TRBJ2-1|TRBV24-1|-
TGTGCCACCAGTGACCGGACCGGGACTAGCGGGAAACGGAATGAGCAGTTCTTC
CATSDRTGTSGKRNEQFF
>-|TRBJ2-7|TRBV5-4|-
TGTGCCAGCAGCTTGGAGGTAGGGGTGCACGAGCAGTACTTC
CASSLEVGVHEQYF
>-|TRBJ1-1|TRBV5-1|-
TGCGCCAGCAGTGTAACAGGAACCCACACTGAAGCTTTCTTT
CASSVTGTHTEAFF
>-|TRBJ2-6|TRBV5-1|-
TGCGCCAGCAGCTTGGACGGCAGCTCTGGGGCCAACGTCCTGACTTTC
CASSLDGSSGANVLTF
>TRBD1|TRBJ2-7|TRBV2|-
TGTGCCAGCCTACAGGGGGTGTCCTACGAGCAGTACTTC
CASLQGVSYEQYF
>-|TRBJ2-7|TRBV10-3|once
TGTGCCATCAGTGGTCAATACGAGCAGTACTTC
CAISGQYEQYF
>-|TRBJ2-1|TRBV3-1/TRBV3-2|-
TGTGCCAGCAGCCCTAGCAGCTCCTACAATGAGCAGTTCTTC
CASSPSSSYNEQFF
>-|TRBJ2-1|TRBV27|once
TGTGCCAGCAAGGACAGCATTGCCTACAATGAGCAGTTCTTC
CASKDSIAYNEQFF
>-|TRBJ2-7|TRBV4-3|-
TGCGCCAGCAGCCAAGCTTCGAGGGGTCTCCACGAGCAGTACTTC
CASSQASRGLHEQYF
>-|TRBJ1-2|TRBV6-5|-
TGTGCCAGCAGTTACTCTGCAGTAAACTATGGCTACACCTTC
CASSYSAVNYGYTF
>TRBD1|TRBJ1-6|TRBV7-9|-
TGTGCCAGCAGCCACCGACAGGGGACGAATTCACCCCTCCACTTT
CASSHRQGTNSPLHF
>TRBD1|TRBJ2-3|TRBV6-6|-
TGTGCCAGCAGTCGACAGGGGCTACCCCCTTTGGGTACGCAGTATTTT
CASSRQGLPPLGTQYF
>-|TRBJ1-2|TRBV6-4|-
TGTGCCAGCAGTTCCGATACCGGGTCCGACCGAGGTGGCTACACCTTC
CASSSDTGSDRGGYTF
>TRBD1|TRBJ2-7|TRBV7-9|-
TGTGCCAGCAGCTTCGACAGGGGTGAGGGAGAGCAGTACTTC
CASSFDRGEGEQYF
>-|TRBJ2-7|TRBV28|-
TGTGCCAGCAGTTTCCTCGGTGGAGATATTACGAGACAGTACTTC
CASSFLGGDITRQYF
>-|TRBJ2-7|TRBV9|once
TGTGCCAGCCCTCCGGTCAGCTCGGCCTACGAGCAGTACTTC
CASPPVSSAYEQYF
>-|TRBJ1-5|TRBV3-1/TRBV3-2|-
TGTGCCAGCAGCCCCAGCCTCACAGGGATTGGGCAGCCCCAGCATTTT
CASSPSLTGIGQPQHF
>TRBD1|TRBJ2-2|TRBV7-3|once
TGTGCCAGCAGGGGGTGGAACCCGGGACAGGCTACGACCACCGGGGAGCTGTTTTTT
CASRGWNPGQATTTGELFF